The 14 T cell receptor beta chains presented below share a single source sample, sequenced in a study of CD8 T cells in Susac syndrome. The RNA, about 0.5 to 1 ug, was put through reverse transcription using random hexamers. Using its own MiXCR run on the immunoSEQ multiplex PCR reads, TCRdb lists one record per CDR3 protein. The sample includes about 80,000 distinct CDR3 sequences, around 94% seen only once; the top ten take about 0.25%. The sequenced sample was CD8+ T cells from PBMCs. The source of these receptors is a human donor in good health.

This clonotype is a singleton in its sample. The rearrangement uses TRBV7-3 and TRBJ2-1; 9 positions match TRBD2. This CDR3 has 15 residues. V was clipped by 4 bases and J by 3 bases; unmatched bases: 4. Germline V gives CDR1 SGHTA, CDR2 FQGTGA. CDR3 DNA: TGTGCCAGCAGCTCGGCGGGAGGGATCTACAATGAGCAGTTCTTC. Its protein is CASSSAGGIYNEQFF.

This rearrangement joins TRBV11-2 to TRBJ2-3; 8 bases are a match to TRBD1. The CDR3 spans 13 residues. With 8 bases clipped from V and 7 bases from J, the junction kept 8 bases outside the gene matches. Germline CDR1 reads SGHAT; CDR2 reads FQNNGV. CDR3 sequence: CASGGQGVHTQYF. Here the CDR3 DNA reads TGTGCCAGCGGCGGACAGGGCGTACATACGCAGTATTTT.

V and J are TRBV11-2 and TRBJ2-1; D remains ambiguous. The germline V gene encodes CDR1 SGHAT and CDR2 FQNNGV. The length of the CDR3 is 12 residues. Trimming removed 5 bases at V and 12 bases at J, with 14 bases between. The CDR3 sequence is CASSPRGPGQFF. The CDR3 DNA is TGTGCCAGCAGCCCCCGAGGCCCAGGGCAGTTCTTC.

The sample holds a few counts of this clonotype. The gene calls are TRBV27 and TRBJ1-1; D is unresolved. The germline V and J ends were trimmed by 2 bases and 5 bases, with 9 bases remaining between them. The CDR3 covers 13 residues. Germline-derived CDR1 and CDR2 are MNHEY and SMNVEV (reference sequence). The DNA of the CDR3 is TGTGCCAGCAGTTTACTAGGTTGGACTGAAGCTTTCTTT. It encodes CASSLLGWTEAFF.

V is TRBV27 and J is TRBJ2-1; 7 bases match TRBD1. This CDR3 spans 14 amino acids. Losses at the gene ends were 2 bases for V and 2 bases for J; bases not matched to a gene: 0. CDR1 is MNHEY, CDR2 SMNVEV, per germline (reference sequence). The CDR3 region is CASSLTGAYNEQFF. The CDR3 DNA follows: TGTGCCAGCAGTTTAACAGGGGCCTACAATGAGCAGTTCTTC.

V is TRBV28 and J is TRBJ2-1, with TRBD2 as a possible D gene (6 bases). The germline CDR1 and CDR2 sequences are MDHEN and SYDVKM. This CDR3 has 16 residues. With 1 base removed from V and 3 bases from J, the gap between germline ends came to 13 bases. The CDR3 loop reads CASSLSRRGDYNEQFF. The CDR3 DNA follows: TGTGCCAGCAGTTTATCCCGACGCGGGGACTACAATGAGCAGTTCTTC.

CDR3 region: CASSLQGSSYEQYF. The CDR3 DNA is TGTGCCAGCAGTTTGCAGGGGAGCTCCTACGAGCAGTACTTC. This rearrangement joins TRBV12-3 or TRBV12-4 to TRBJ2-7; D perhaps matches TRBD1 (6 bases). The CDR3 length is 14 residues. Trimming pared 3 bases from V and 0 bases from J, leaving 9 bases between.

This clonotype occurred once. The rearrangement uses TRBV4-3 and TRBJ1-1; D remains ambiguous. Between the trimmed V and J ends, which lost 3 bases and 4 bases, there was a span of 9 bases. The CDR3 totals 13 residues. Looked up from germline, CDR1 is LGHNA and CDR2 is YSLEER. The CDR3 sequence: CASSQMGLTEAFF. In DNA form, the CDR3 reads TGCGCCAGCAGCCAGATGGGCCTCACTGAAGCTTTCTTT.

CDR3 bases: TGCAGCGTTGAAGGGGCGGGAGACTACAATGAGCAGTTCTTC. This codes for CSVEGAGDYNEQFF. The chain recombines TRBV29-1 with TRBJ2-1; TRBD2 matches at 7 bases. The CDR3 spans 14 residues. Trimming removed 1 base from V and 3 bases from J; junction bases left unmatched: 3. Germline values: CDR1 SQVTM, CDR2 ANQGSEA.

The chain couples TRBV12-5 to TRBJ2-7; 11 positions match TRBD1. CDR3 size: 15 residues. Germline trimming cut 5 bases from V and 4 bases from J; bases unmatched to any gene: 7. Germline CDR1 is LGHNT and CDR2 is FRNRAP. The CDR3 is CASGRDRGKGYEQYF. CDR3 nucleotides: TGTGCTAGTGGTAGGGACAGGGGGAAGGGGTACGAGCAGTACTTC.

The chain couples TRBV6-1 to TRBJ2-3; D is possibly TRBD1 (6 bases). This CDR3 contains 15 residues. Trimming left V 4 bases short and J 5 bases short, with 16 bases between. Per germline, CDR1 MNHNS and CDR2 SASEGT. The CDR3 is CASSVTGTTLDTQYF. CDR3 in DNA: TGTGCCAGCAGTGTCACCGGGACAACCTTAGATACGCAGTATTTT.

V and J are TRBV7-9 and TRBJ1-6, with D possibly matching TRBD1 (5 bases). CDR3 size: 14 residues. From germline, CDR1 is SEHNR and CDR2 FQNEAQ (reference sequence). The V end was cut by 3 bases, the J end by 10 bases, with 13 bases between. Here the CDR3 reads CASSFPGGSSPLHF. CDR3 nucleotide sequence: TGTGCCAGCAGCTTTCCCGGGGGGTCCTCACCCCTCCACTTT.

The chain is built from TRBV5-1 and TRBJ2-5; no reliable D call. The CDR3 runs 13 residues. Germline-derived CDR1 and CDR2 are SGHRS and YFSETQ. V lost 5 bases to trimming and J lost 1 base, with 9 bases between them. The chain's CDR3 is CASSYAFQETQYF. The CDR3 DNA follows: TGCGCCAGCAGTTATGCCTTCCAAGAGACCCAGTACTTC.

J is TRBJ2-3 and V is TRBV11-2; 8 bases are shared with TRBD2. Looked up from germline, CDR1 is SGHAT and CDR2 is FQNNGV. CDR3 length equals 16 residues. The J segment lost 6 bases and the V segment lost 2 bases, leaving 10 bases of the junction unmatched. The CDR3 here is CASSLYGRANGDTQYF. Here the CDR3 DNA reads TGTGCCAGCAGCTTATACGGGAGGGCCAATGGCGATACGCAGTATTTT.